This TCR beta chain was identified during a study of regulatory T cells in long-lasting Graves disease. Study-wide points: Those with persistent Graves' had less TCR diversity than newly diagnosed patients. Preferential use of TRBV28, TRBJ1-2 and TRBJ2-5 was seen in persistent disease.

The sample holds many counts of this clonotype. Its specificity is not known. Building the TCR beta libraries relied on iRepertoire HTBI primers, and CDR3 regions underwent Arm-PCR. Per the original data handling: Samples collectively showed fewer than 80 TRBV and 14 TRBJ segments. TCRdb reanalysed the multiplex PCR reads using MiXCR and keeps one entry per CDR3 protein. The V and J calls here are based on TCRdb, not the publication. Of approximately 470,000 distinct CDR3 sequences in the sample, around 20% were seen once. Described time point: persistent/refractory GD, antithyroid drugs over 5 years with positive TRAb. The authors made the TCR library using RNA they extracted from PBMCs. Trimming left V 0 bases short and J 5 bases short, with 11 bases between. In germline, CDR1 is SGHRS, CDR2 YFSETQ. This CDR3 contains 14 residues.

The TCR originated in a female donor with Graves disease. This specimen consisted of peripheral blood mononuclear cells (PBMCs), obtained when the disease was refractory, from a patient treated with antithyroid drugs. V gene TRBV5-1 combines with J gene TRBJ1-1; TRBD1 might be the D (6 bases). CDR3 DNA sequence: TGCGCCAGCAGCTTGGAGGCAGGGGTAACTGAAGCTTTCTTT. Translated: CASSLEAGVTEAFF.